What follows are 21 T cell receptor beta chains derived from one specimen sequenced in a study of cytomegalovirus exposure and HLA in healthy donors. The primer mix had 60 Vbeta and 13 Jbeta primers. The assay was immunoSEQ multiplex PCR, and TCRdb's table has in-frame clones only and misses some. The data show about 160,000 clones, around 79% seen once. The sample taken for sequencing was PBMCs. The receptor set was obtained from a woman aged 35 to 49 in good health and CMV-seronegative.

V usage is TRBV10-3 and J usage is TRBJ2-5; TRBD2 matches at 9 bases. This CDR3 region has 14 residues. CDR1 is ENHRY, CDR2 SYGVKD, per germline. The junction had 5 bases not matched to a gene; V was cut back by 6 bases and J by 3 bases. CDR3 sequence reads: CAISSSSGEETQYF. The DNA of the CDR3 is TGTGCCATCAGCTCCTCTAGCGGGGAAGAGACCCAGTACTTC.

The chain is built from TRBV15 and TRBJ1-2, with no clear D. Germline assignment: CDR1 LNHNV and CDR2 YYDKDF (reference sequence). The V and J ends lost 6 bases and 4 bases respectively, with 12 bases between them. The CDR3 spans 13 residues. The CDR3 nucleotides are TGTGCCACCAGTACCAGCGAATCCTATGGCTACACCTTC. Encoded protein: CATSTSESYGYTF.

The chain's CDR3 is CASSALIGEVIAKNIQYF. CDR3 bases: TGTGCCAGCAGTGCTCTTATTGGGGAGGTTATAGCCAAAAACATTCAGTACTTC. The V and J genes are TRBV25-1 and TRBJ2-4, with a weak D call TRBD2 (6 bases). This CDR3 is 18 amino acids long. Per the germline V gene, CDR1 is MGHDK and CDR2 is SYGVNS. V was pared by 4 bases and J by 0 bases, with 19 bases between.

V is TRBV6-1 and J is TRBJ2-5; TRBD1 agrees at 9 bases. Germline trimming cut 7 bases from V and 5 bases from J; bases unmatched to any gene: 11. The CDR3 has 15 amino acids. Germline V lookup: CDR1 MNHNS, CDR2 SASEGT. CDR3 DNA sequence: TGTGCCAGCACCGGGACAGGGACTTCGGGGGAGACCCAGTACTTC. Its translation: CASTGTGTSGETQYF.

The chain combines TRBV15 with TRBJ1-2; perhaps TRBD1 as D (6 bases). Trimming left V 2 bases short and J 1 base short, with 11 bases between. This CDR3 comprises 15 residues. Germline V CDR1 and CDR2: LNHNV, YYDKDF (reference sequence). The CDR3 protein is CATSRTGTFNYGYTF. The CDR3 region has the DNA TGTGCCACCAGCAGAACAGGGACCTTTAACTATGGCTACACCTTC.

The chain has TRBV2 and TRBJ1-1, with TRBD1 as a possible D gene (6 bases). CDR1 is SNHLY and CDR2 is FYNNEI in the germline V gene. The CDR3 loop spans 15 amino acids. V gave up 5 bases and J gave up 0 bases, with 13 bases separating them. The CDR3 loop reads CASSPTGNMNTEAFF. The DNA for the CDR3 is TGTGCCAGCAGTCCAACAGGGAACATGAACACTGAAGCTTTCTTT. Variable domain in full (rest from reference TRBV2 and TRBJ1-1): EPEVTQTPSHQVTQMGQEVILRCVPISNHLYFYWYRQILGQKVEFLVSFYNNEISEKSEIFDDQFSVERPDGSNFTLKIRSTKLEDSAMYFCASSPTGNMNTEAFFGQGTRLTVV.

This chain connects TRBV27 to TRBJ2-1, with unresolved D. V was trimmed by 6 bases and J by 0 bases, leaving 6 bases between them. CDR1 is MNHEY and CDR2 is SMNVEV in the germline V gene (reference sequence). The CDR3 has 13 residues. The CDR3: CASRQDSYNEQFF. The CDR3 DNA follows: TGTGCCAGCAGGCAGGACTCCTACAATGAGCAGTTCTTC.

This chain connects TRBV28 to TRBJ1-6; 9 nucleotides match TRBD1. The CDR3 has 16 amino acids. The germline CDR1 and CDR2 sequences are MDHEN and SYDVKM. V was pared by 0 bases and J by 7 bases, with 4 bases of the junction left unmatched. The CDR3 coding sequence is TGTGCCAGCAGTTTATGGGCACAGGGGGCGAATTCACCCCTCCACTTT. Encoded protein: CASSLWAQGANSPLHF.

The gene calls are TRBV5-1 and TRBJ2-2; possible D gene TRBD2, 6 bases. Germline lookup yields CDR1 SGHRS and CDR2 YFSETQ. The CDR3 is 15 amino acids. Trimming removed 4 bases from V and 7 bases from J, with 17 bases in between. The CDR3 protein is CASSPGTEQLGELFF. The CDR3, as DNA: TGCGCCAGCAGCCCTGGGACTGAACAGCTCGGGGAGCTGTTTTTT.

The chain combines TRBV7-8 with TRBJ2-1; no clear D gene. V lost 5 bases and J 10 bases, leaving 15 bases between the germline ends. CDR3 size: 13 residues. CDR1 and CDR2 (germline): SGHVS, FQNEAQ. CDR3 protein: CASSPIVVREQFF. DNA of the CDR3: TGTGCCAGCAGCCCCATAGTGGTCAGGGAGCAGTTCTTC.

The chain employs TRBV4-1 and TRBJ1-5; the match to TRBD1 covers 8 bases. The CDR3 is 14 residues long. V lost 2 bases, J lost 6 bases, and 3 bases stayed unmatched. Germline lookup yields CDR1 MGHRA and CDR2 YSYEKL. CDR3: CASSQRTGTQPQHF. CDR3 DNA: TGCGCCAGCAGCCAAAGGACAGGGACTCAGCCCCAGCATTTT.

CDR3 sequence reads: CASSLMGQGGDEQYF. The CDR3 region has the DNA TGTGCCAGCAGCTTAATGGGACAGGGGGGTGACGAGCAGTACTTC. The chain joins TRBV7-2 to TRBJ2-7; 11 bases line up with TRBD1. Germline V CDR1 and CDR2: SGHTA, FQGNSA. The CDR3 is 15 amino acids. V gave up 2 bases and J gave up 5 bases; unmatched junction bases: 5.

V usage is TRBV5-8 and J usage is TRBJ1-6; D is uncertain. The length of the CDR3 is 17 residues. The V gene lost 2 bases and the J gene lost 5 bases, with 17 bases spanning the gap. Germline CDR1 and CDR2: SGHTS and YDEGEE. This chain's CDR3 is CASSFPDGGRDNSPLHF. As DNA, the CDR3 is TGTGCCAGCAGCTTCCCCGACGGAGGGAGGGATAATTCACCCCTCCACTTT.

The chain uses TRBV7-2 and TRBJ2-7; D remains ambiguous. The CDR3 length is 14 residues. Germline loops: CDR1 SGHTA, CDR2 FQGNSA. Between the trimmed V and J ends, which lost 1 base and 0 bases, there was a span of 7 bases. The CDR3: CASSLVVSSYEQYF. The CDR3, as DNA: TGTGCCAGCAGCTTAGTAGTGAGCTCCTACGAGCAGTACTTC.

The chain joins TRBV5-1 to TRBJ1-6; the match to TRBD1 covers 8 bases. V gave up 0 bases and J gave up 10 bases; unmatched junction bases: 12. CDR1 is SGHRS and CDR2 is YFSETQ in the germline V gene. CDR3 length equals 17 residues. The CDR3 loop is CASSLAPQQGGDSPLHF. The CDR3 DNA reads TGCGCCAGCAGCTTGGCGCCTCAACAGGGGGGGGACTCACCCCTCCACTTT.

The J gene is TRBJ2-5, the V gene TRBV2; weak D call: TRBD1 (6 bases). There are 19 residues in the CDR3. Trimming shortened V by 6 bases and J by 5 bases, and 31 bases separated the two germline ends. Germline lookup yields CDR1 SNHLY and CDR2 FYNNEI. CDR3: CASRKGFAGAGRVAETQYF. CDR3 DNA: TGTGCCAGCAGGAAAGGGTTTGCAGGGGCTGGGCGAGTAGCGGAGACCCAGTACTTC.

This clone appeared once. CDR3 amino acids: CASSYYASGGAGEQFF. The CDR3 DNA reads TGTGCCAGCAGTTACTACGCTAGCGGGGGGGCGGGTGAGCAGTTCTTC. This chain joins TRBV6-6 and TRBJ2-1, with TRBD2 matching 12 bases. The CDR3 has 16 amino acids. V shed 1 base, J shed 9 bases, and the junction held 7 bases outside the gene matches. Germline V gives CDR1 MNHNY, CDR2 SVGAGI (reference sequence).

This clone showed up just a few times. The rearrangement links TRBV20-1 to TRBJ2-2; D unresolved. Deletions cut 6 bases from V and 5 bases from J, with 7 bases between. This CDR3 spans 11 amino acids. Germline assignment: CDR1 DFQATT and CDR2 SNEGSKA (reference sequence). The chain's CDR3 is CSAIGTGELFF. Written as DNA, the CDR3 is TGCAGTGCGATCGGGACCGGGGAGCTGTTTTTT.

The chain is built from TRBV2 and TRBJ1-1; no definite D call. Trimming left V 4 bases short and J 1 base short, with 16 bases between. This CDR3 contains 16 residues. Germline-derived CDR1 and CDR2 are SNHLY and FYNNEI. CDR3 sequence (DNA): TGTGCCAGCAGTGGGGCAGGCGGGATCGGGAACACTGAAGCTTTCTTT. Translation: CASSGAGGIGNTEAFF.

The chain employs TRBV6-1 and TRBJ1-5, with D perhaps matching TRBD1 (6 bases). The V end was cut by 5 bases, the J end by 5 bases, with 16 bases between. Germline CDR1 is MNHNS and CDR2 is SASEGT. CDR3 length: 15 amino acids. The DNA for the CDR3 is TGTGCCAGCAGTCTTCTAGGACAGACTTATCAGCCCCAGCATTTT. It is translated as CASSLLGQTYQPQHF.

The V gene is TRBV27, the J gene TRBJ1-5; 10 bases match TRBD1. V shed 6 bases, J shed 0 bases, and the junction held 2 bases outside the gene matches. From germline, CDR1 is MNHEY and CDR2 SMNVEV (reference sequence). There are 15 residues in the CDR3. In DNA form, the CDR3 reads TGTGCCAGCAGGGACAGGGGGTATAGCAATCAGCCCCAGCATTTT. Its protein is CASRDRGYSNQPQHF.